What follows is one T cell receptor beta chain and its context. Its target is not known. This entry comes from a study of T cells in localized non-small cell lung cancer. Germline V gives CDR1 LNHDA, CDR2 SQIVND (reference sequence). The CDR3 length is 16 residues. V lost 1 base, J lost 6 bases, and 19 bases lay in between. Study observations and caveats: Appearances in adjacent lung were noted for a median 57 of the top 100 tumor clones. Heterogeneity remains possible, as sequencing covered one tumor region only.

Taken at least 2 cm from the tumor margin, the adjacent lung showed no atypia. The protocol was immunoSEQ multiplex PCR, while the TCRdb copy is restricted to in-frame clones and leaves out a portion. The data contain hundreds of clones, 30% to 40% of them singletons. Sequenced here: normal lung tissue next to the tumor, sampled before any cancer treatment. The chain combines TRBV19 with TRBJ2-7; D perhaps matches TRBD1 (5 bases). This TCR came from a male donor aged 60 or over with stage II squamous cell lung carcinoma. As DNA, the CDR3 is TGTGCCAGTAGTATAGGGGAAGACAGACCTTCTTCCGAGCAGTACTTC. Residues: CASSIGEDRPSSEQYF.